This TCR beta chain comes out of a study of metastatic and nonmetastatic thyroid tumors. As for the study in general: Patients with malignant and benign thyroid disease provided blood and tumor or nodule tissue, whose repertoires were compared.

Thyroid surgery was performed in patients who had received no treatment beforehand. Germline V gives CDR1 DFQATT, CDR2 SNEGSKA (reference sequence). Trimming cost V 5 bases and J 8 bases; bases outside gene matches: 7. The CDR3 runs 12 residues. This clone was counted ten times or more. What it recognizes is unknown. Study-wide findings and caveats: Compared with benign nodules, malignant thyroid tumors were reported to have significantly higher TCR beta diversity in both blood and tumor.

Study processing details: Variation in CDR3 across clinicopathological groups served as the basis for constructing a distant-metastasis classifier in papillary thyroid cancer. TCRdb reprocessed the PCR reads via MiXCR. These V and J calls derive from TCRdb rather than the authors' analysis. Of approximately 13,000 clones listed, around an eighth were seen once; the top ten hold around a third. What was sequenced was blood. The V call is TRBV20-1, the J call TRBJ1-2, with 8 nucleotides matching TRBD1. The sequence was collected from a female donor with papillary thyroid cancer or a benign thyroid nodule (not recorded which). Some clones in this sample may be carry-over from other donors' samples. The CDR3 loop is CSAPDRGEGYTF. CDR3 DNA sequence: TGCAGTGCTCCCGACAGGGGTGAAGGCTACACCTTC.